These 15 T cell receptor beta chains were sequenced from one sample in a study of OX40 agonist ivuxolimab in advanced cancers. Here immunoSEQ multiplex PCR was the method, and the copy in TCRdb shows in-frame clones only, minus some. The sample comprises 90,000 to 130,000 clones, around 90% of which are singletons, and around 0.7% rests with the top ten. Sequenced material: CD4+ or CD8+ T cells sorted from blood, taken in a trial of the OX40 agonist ivuxolimab. The receptor source for this set is an adult with an advanced solid tumor such as melanoma, head and neck, liver or kidney cancer.

This clone was detected only a few times. The chain joins TRBV30 to TRBJ2-5; TRBD1 agrees at 10 bases. Looked up from germline, CDR1 is GTSNPN and CDR2 is SVGIG (reference sequence). The V segment lost 8 bases and the J segment 5 bases; nucleotides outside the gene matches: 11. The CDR3 is made up of 14 amino acids. The CDR3 is CARSTGGRRETQYF. The CDR3 DNA follows: TGTGCCCGGTCGACAGGGGGCAGGAGGGAGACCCAGTACTTC.

This chain joins TRBV11-2 and TRBJ2-5, with D uncertain. V gave up 6 bases and J gave up 5 bases, with 19 bases separating them. This CDR3 contains 15 residues. CDR1 is SGHAT and CDR2 is FQNNGV in the germline V gene. CDR3 in amino acids: CASRSPGAPPETQYF. The CDR3 DNA follows: TGTGCCAGCAGGTCGCCGGGCGCCCCACCGGAGACCCAGTACTTC.

This clone was seen a handful of times. The V call is TRBV7-6, the J call TRBJ2-2; 7 bases are a match to TRBD1. V shed 2 bases and J 6 bases; nucleotides not matched to a gene: 9. Per the germline V gene, CDR1 is SGHVS and CDR2 is FNYEAQ. The CDR3 loop spans 16 amino acids. The CDR3 loop reads CASSLRVQQGSGELFF. CDR3 in DNA: TGTGCCAGCAGCTTACGCGTCCAACAGGGGTCCGGGGAGCTGTTTTTT.

The V gene is TRBV27, the J gene TRBJ1-2; 9 bases are a match to TRBD1. CDR3 length: 13 residues. Trimming took 6 bases from V and 8 from J; bases not matched to a gene: 7. Germline CDR1 reads MNHEY; CDR2 reads SMNVEV (reference sequence). DNA for the CDR3: TGTGCCAGCAGGACCGGGACAGGGTACGGCTACACCTTC. It yields the protein CASRTGTGYGYTF.

V gene TRBV5-1 combines with J gene TRBJ2-3; a weak D match, TRBD1 (5 bases). Germline CDR1 is SGHRS and CDR2 is YFSETQ. The CDR3 totals 15 residues. Trimming stripped 4 bases from V and 0 bases from J, with 12 bases between. CDR3 amino acids: CASSQDTTSTDTQYF. The CDR3 coding sequence is TGCGCCAGCAGCCAGGACACCACTAGCACAGATACGCAGTATTTT. Combining the CDR3 with reference TRBV5-1 and TRBJ2-3 gives the whole variable domain KAGVTQTPRYLIKTRGQQVTLSCSPISGHRSVSWYQQTPGQGLQFLFEYFSETQRNKGNFPGRFSGRQFSNSRSEMNVSTLELGDSALYLCASSQDTTSTDTQYFGPGTRLTVL.

This chain uses TRBV7-3 with TRBJ2-3; 12 nucleotides agree with TRBD2. Germline trimming cut 6 bases from V and 1 base from J; bases unmatched to any gene: 2. In germline, CDR1 is SGHTA, CDR2 FQGTGA. This CDR3 has 15 amino acids. CDR3 loop: CASRWTSGGTDTQYF. The CDR3 DNA follows: TGTGCCAGCAGGTGGACTAGCGGGGGCACAGATACGCAGTATTTT.

This chain connects TRBV5-1 to TRBJ2-2; D might be TRBD1 (6 bases). CDR1 is SGHRS, CDR2 YFSETQ, per germline. The CDR3 has 17 amino acids. V was clipped by 2 bases and J by 2 bases, with 16 bases between them. The CDR3 protein is CASSLLQGTPNTGELFF. The CDR3, as DNA: TGCGCCAGCAGCTTATTGCAAGGGACACCTAACACCGGGGAGCTGTTTTTT.

The CDR3 DNA reads as TGTGCCAGCAGTCAGCCGACAGGGGGATCGGCACCCCTCCACTTT. Amino acids: CASSQPTGGSAPLHF. This sequence joins TRBV6-6 and TRBJ1-6; 9 bases are a match to TRBD1. There are 15 residues in the CDR3. Per the germline V gene, CDR1 is MNHNY and CDR2 is SVGAGI (reference sequence). V shed 5 bases, J shed 11 bases, and the junction held 10 bases outside the gene matches.

This chain joins TRBV6-5 and TRBJ1-4, with D uncertain. Germline V gene lookup returns CDR1 MNHEY and CDR2 SVGAGI. V was trimmed by 6 bases and J by 11 bases, leaving 19 bases between them. The CDR3 runs to 14 residues. As DNA, the CDR3 is TGTGCCAGCAGCAACCCCGGCAGCCTTGGGAAACTGTTTTTT. Translated: CASSNPGSLGKLFF.

The chain couples TRBV6-5 to TRBJ2-1, with TRBD2 identical over 8 bases. The junction had 11 bases not matched to a gene; V was cut back by 11 bases and J by 8 bases. The germline CDR1 and CDR2 sequences are MNHEY and SVGAGI. CDR3 length: 13 residues. The CDR3 loop reads CAARSGGGHEQFF. The CDR3 DNA is TGTGCCGCACGTTCCGGGGGGGGCCATGAGCAGTTCTTC.

The chain has TRBV5-1 and TRBJ2-3, with 8 bases identical to TRBD2. Germline CDR1 is SGHRS and CDR2 is YFSETQ. The ends lost 3 bases at V and 2 bases at J; junction bases unmatched: 5. This CDR3 is built from 15 residues. CDR3 loop: CASSSAGAHTDTQYF. CDR3 nucleotides: TGCGCCAGCAGCTCAGCGGGGGCGCACACAGATACGCAGTATTTT.

This clone was seen only a few times. This rearrangement joins TRBV5-1 to TRBJ2-5, with TRBD2 as a possible D gene (7 bases). The CDR3 is made up of 15 amino acids. Germline CDR1 SGHRS, CDR2 YFSETQ. Trimming left V 1 base short and J 4 bases short, with 14 bases between. CDR3 sequence reads: CASSLLGGATETQYF. The CDR3 DNA is TGCGCCAGCAGCTTGCTTGGGGGGGCCACAGAGACCCAGTACTTC. The full variable domain, rest sourced from reference TRBV5-1 and TRBJ2-5, is KAGVTQTPRYLIKTRGQQVTLSCSPISGHRSVSWYQQTPGQGLQFLFEYFSETQRNKGNFPGRFSGRQFSNSRSEMNVSTLELGDSALYLCASSLLGGATETQYFGPGTRLLVL.

The chain links TRBV6-5 to TRBJ1-2, with a possible D match to TRBD1 (6 bases). This CDR3 comprises 13 residues. Per germline, CDR1 MNHEY and CDR2 SVGAGI. Trimming took off 7 bases at V and 5 bases at J, with 14 bases between the two ends. CDR3 sequence (DNA): TGTGCCAGCACGAGGGGGTCAGCTTATGGCTACACCTTC. Translation gives CASTRGSAYGYTF.

The rearrangement uses TRBV6-5 and TRBJ1-5; D gene unclear. The V and J ends lost 0 bases and 9 bases respectively, with 18 bases between them. The CDR3 sequence is 16 residues long. Germline assignment: CDR1 MNHEY and CDR2 SVGAGI. This CDR3 reads CASSYSSTEGGWPQHF. The CDR3, as DNA: TGTGCCAGCAGTTACTCGAGTACAGAGGGCGGGTGGCCCCAGCATTTT.

The gene calls are TRBV18 and TRBJ2-3; D is perhaps TRBD1 or TRBD2 (5 bases each). Looked up from germline, CDR1 is KGHSH and CDR2 is LQKENI. V gave up 3 bases and J gave up 6 bases, with 22 bases separating them. CDR3 length equals 17 residues. The CDR3 here is CASSPSIPGPQKDTQYF. CDR3 coding DNA: TGTGCCAGCTCACCGTCGATACCGGGACCGCAAAAGGATACGCAGTATTTT.